A single sample is the source of the 4 T cell receptor beta chains below, sequenced in a study of blood T cell repertoires in COVID-19. Method: immunoSEQ multiplex PCR; TCRdb's copy keeps in-frame clones and lacks some. The table has about 150,000 clones, less than 90% seen once. The sequencing sample was made of peripheral blood. These receptors were taken from a woman aged 65 to 85 with acute or convalescent COVID-19.

The rearrangement joins TRBV6-5 to TRBJ1-6; D is perhaps TRBD1 (5 bases). The germline V gene has CDR1 MNHEY and CDR2 SVGAGI. CDR3 length equals 15 residues. The V and J ends lost 3 bases and 8 bases respectively, with 14 bases between them. DNA of the CDR3: TGTGCCAGCAGTTATTCCCGACAGTGGTATTCACCCCTCCACTTT. This codes for CASSYSRQWYSPLHF.

The chain combines TRBV6-6 with TRBJ2-7; the match to TRBD1 covers 11 bases. This CDR3 has 18 amino acids. After removal of 6 bases from V and 0 bases from J, the junction contained 13 bases not matched to a gene. Germline assignment: CDR1 MNHNY and CDR2 SVGAGI (reference sequence). CDR3 nucleotide sequence: TGTGCCAGCAGGCGACAGGACAGGGGGCCCAGGAGCTCCTACGAGCAGTACTTC. This gives the protein CASRRQDRGPRSSYEQYF.

In its sample, this clone was seen once. The CDR3 spells CASSPGTSGAGQFF. The CDR3 DNA reads as TGTGCCAGCAGCCCAGGGACTAGCGGGGCAGGGCAGTTCTTC. The chain combines TRBV7-2 with TRBJ2-1; TRBD2 aligns across 13 bases. The CDR3 extends over 14 amino acids. Unmatched junction bases numbered 7, after V lost 5 bases and J lost 12 bases. CDR1 and CDR2 from the germline V gene are SGHTA and FQGNSA.

The rearrangement joins TRBV4-1 to TRBJ2-1; 9 positions match TRBD2. Germline-derived CDR1 and CDR2 are MGHRA and YSYEKL. V shed 6 bases and J 4 bases; nucleotides not matched to a gene: 10. The CDR3 consists of 16 residues. CDR3 nucleotide sequence: TGCGCCAGCAGTCAAAGCGGGGGGTCGGGTTACAATGAGCAGTTCTTC. Amino acids: CASSQSGGSGYNEQFF.